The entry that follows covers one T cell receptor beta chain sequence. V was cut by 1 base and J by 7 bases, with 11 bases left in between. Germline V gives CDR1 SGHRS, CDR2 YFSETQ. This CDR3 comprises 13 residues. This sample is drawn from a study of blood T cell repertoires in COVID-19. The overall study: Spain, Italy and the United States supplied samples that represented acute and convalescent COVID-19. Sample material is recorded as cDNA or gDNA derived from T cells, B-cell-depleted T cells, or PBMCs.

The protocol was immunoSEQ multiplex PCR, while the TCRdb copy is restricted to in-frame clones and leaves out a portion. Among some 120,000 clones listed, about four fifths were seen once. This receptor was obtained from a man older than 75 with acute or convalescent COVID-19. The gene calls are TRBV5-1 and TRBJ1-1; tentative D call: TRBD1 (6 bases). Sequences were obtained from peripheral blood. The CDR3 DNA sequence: TGCGCCAGCAGCTTGAACAGGGACCTTGAAGCTTTCTTT. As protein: CASSLNRDLEAFF.